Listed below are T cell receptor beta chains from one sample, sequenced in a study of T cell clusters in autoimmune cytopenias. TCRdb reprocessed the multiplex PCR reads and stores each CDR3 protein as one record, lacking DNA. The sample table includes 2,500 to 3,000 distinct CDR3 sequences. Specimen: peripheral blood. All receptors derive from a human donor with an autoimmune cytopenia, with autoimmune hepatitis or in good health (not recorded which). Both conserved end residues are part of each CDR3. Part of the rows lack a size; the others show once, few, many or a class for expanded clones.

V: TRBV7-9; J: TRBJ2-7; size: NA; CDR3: CASSLGGGAYEQYF
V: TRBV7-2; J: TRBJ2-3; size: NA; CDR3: CASSLEARLDTQYF
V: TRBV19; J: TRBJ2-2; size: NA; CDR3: CASSMGPDGELFF
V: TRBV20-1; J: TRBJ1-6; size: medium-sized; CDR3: CSDGRSNSPLHF
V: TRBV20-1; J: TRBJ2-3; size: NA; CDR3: CSARDPFTDTQYF
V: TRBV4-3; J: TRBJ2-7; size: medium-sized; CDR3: CASSQASSGTGAEQYF
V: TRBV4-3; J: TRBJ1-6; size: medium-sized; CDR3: CASSQGAASSYNSPLHF
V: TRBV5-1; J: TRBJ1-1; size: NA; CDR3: CASSVDTSRNTEAFF
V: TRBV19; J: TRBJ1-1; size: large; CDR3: CASTNPLGGGDHGNTEAFF
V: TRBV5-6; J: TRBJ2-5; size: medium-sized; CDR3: CASSLGRAIETQYF
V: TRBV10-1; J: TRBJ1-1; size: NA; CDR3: CASRLHLNTEAFF
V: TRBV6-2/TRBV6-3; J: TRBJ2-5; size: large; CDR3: CASSVYGQWETQYF
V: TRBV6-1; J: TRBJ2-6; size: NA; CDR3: CATSDYPISGANVLTF
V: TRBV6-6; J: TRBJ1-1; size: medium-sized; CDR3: CASSLGQLNTEAFF
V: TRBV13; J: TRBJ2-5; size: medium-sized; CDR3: CASSLGIGAGRTFGRETQYF
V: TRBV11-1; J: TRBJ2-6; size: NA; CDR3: CASTVAGANVLTF
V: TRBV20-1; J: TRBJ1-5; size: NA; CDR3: CSVEQGLSNQPQHF
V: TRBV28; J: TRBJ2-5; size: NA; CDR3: CASSHVPKPYQETQYF
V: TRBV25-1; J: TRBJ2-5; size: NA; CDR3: CASSEFSGVSHQETQYF
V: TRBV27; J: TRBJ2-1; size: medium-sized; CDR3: CASSFQRSLINNEQFF
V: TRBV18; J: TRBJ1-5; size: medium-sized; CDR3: CASSPSTEGTAQHF
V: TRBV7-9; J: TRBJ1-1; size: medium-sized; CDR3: CASSSGGVMNTEAFF
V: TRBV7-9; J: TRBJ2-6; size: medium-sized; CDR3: CASSFGTVLANVLTF
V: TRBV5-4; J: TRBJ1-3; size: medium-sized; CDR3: CASSLDNSGNTIYF
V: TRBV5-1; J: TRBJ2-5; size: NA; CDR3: CASSRTGAETQYF
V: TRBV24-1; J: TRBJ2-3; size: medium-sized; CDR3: CATSKTSAADTQYF
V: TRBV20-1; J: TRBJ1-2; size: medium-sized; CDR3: CSAGSGGNYGYTF
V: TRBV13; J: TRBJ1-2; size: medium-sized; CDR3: CASSSPQWTGQNGYTF
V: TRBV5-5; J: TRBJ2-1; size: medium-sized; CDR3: CASSPGVAGDEQFF
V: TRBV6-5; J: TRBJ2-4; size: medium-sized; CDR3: CASSYESTGGVQYF
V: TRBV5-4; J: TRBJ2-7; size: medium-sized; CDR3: CASSLSGSGSYEQYF
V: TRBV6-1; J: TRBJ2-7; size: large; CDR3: CASSAAGGGFEQYF
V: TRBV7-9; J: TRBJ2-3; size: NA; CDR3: CASRGGLSTDTQYF
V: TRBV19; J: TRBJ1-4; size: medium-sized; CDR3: CASSADRFTNEKLFF
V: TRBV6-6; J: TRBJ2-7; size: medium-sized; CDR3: CASTGQGGEQYF
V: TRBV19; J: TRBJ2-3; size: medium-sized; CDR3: CASSIGPLRGTDTQYF
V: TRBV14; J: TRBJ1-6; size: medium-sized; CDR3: CASSQQHNSPLHF
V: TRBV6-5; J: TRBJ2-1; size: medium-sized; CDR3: CASSTGGQQYNEQFF
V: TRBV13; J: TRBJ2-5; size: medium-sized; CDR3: CASSSRGEDLAGGGETQYF
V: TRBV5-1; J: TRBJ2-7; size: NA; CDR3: CASSSQLGGGFYEQYF
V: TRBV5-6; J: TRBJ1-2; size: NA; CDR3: CASSEGRGQGYTF
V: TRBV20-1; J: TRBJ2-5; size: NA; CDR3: CSARATTKGETQYF
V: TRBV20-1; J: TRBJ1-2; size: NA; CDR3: CSPEGADGYTF
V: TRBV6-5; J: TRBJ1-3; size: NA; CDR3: CASGPYRVGNSIYF
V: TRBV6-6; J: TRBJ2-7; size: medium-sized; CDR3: CASSPGPTYEQYF
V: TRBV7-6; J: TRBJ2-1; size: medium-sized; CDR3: CASSLGVGHFSYNEQFF
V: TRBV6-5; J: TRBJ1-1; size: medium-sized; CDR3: CAGQKRPEAFF
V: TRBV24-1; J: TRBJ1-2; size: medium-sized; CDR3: CAIEKTGEYGYTF
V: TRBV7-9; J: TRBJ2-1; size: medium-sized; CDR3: CASSPPLAGYNEQFF
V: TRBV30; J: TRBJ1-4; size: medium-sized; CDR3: CAWRTFLGQSGEKLFF
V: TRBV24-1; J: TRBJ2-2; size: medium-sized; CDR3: CATSDSQGFTGELFF
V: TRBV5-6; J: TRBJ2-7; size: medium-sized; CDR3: CASSLVLAEYYEQYF